The entry that follows covers one T cell receptor (beta chain) sequence. No antigen is known for it. This sample is drawn from a study of OX40 agonist ivuxolimab in advanced cancers. About the study: Patients were roughly 81% male with ages roughly 20 to 90, mean about 65.

Per germline, CDR1 MNHEY and CDR2 SVGAGI. The CDR3 length is 13 residues. The J segment lost 5 bases and the V segment lost 5 bases, leaving 2 bases of the junction unmatched. Repertoires were generated with immunoSEQ multiplex PCR, while TCRdb's copy carries only in-frame clones and drops some. The sample records roughly 46,000 clones, about nine tenths being singletons. Overall study results and limits: With doses of 0.1 to 3.0 mg/kg, CD4+ and CD8+ blood T cells had undergone clonal expansion by week 6.

Autoimmune disease history or systemic immunosuppression meant exclusion. The sampling schedule covered blood at baseline, cycle 4 day 1, and cycle 7 day 1. The input for sequencing was CD4+ or CD8+ T cells sorted from blood, taken in a trial of the OX40 agonist ivuxolimab. The receptor was isolated from an adult with an advanced solid tumor such as melanoma, head and neck, liver or kidney cancer. The chain links TRBV6-5 to TRBJ1-2; 10 bases agree with TRBD1. CDR3 nucleotides: TGTGCCAGCAGTCGACAGGGGGCATATGGCTACACCTTC. Protein: CASSRQGAYGYTF.